The clone carrying this T cell receptor beta chain has only a few counts. Its target is unknown. The germline CDR1 and CDR2 sequences are SGHVS and FQNEAQ. The CDR3 has 15 amino acids. V shed 3 bases and J shed 1 base, with 12 bases lying between them. The source of the sample is a study of tumor-infiltrating lymphocytes in localized non-small cell lung cancer. Study information: Each patient gave resected tumor and non-adjacent uninvolved lung tissue.

Repertoires were generated with immunoSEQ multiplex PCR, while TCRdb's copy carries only in-frame clones and drops some. The sample shows about 5,800 clones, about 71% of them seen only once. Study observations and caveats: TCR sequencing covered a subset of patients with enough tissue. IM1 and IM2 tumors showed no difference in T-cell fraction.

The rearrangement links TRBV7-8 to TRBJ1-1, with a tentative D call TRBD1 (5 bases). Sequences were obtained from uninvolved lung tissue not adjacent to the tumor. This clonotype originated in a human donor with non-small cell lung cancer. The DNA for the CDR3 is TGTGCCAGCAGCTTGACTGGGACGGCGAACACTGAAGCTTTCTTT. Encoded protein: CASSLTGTANTEAFF.